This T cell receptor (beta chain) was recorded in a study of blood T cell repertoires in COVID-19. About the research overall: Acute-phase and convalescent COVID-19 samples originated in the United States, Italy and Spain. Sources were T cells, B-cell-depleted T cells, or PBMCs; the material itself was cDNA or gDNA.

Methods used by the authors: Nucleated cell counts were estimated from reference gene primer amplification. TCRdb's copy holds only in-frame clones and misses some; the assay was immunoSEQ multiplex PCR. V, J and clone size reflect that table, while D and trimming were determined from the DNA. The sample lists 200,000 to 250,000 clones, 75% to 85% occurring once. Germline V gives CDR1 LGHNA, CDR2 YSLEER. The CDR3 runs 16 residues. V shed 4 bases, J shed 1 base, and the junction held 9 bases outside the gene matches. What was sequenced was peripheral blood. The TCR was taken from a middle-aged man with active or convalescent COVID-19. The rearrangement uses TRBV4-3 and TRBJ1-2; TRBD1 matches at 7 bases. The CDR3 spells CASSRLAGDSNYGYTF. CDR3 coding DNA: TGCGCCAGCAGCCGCCTAGCGGGGGACAGTAACTATGGCTACACCTTC.